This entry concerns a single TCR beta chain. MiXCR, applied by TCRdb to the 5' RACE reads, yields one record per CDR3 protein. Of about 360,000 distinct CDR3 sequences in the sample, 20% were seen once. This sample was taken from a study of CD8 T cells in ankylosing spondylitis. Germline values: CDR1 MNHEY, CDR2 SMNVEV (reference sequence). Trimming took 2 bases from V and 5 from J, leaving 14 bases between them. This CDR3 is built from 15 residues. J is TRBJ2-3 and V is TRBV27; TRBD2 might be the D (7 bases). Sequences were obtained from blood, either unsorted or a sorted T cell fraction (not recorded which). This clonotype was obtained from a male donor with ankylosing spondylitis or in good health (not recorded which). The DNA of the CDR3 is TGTGCCAGCAGTTTAAAGGGGGGGGCTGGAGATACGCAGTATTTT. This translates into CASSLKGGAGDTQYF.